The 6 T cell receptor beta chains below come from one sample, sequenced in a study of cytomegalovirus exposure and HLA in healthy donors. Both 60 Vbeta primers and 13 Jbeta primers went into the PCR. TCRdb's copy holds only in-frame clones and misses some; the assay was immunoSEQ multiplex PCR. There are about 120,000 clones in the sample; under 90% occur only once, and 3.6% lies in the top ten. Sample: PBMCs. The receptors derive from a woman aged 40 to 50 in good health and CMV-seropositive.

The chain uses TRBV5-6 and TRBJ1-2; 12 bases are a match to TRBD1. Trimming took 4 bases from V and 8 from J; bases not matched to a gene: 6. In germline, CDR1 is SGHDT, CDR2 YYEEEE. The CDR3 sequence is 14 residues long. CDR3 nucleotides: TGTGCCAGCAGCCCGGGACAGGGGGCGCTGGGCTACACCTTC. Translation: CASSPGQGALGYTF.

The CDR3 reads CASRPGTPTGELFF. DNA for the CDR3: TGTGCCAGCAGACCAGGAACACCCACCGGGGAGCTGTTTTTT. The chain couples TRBV6-5 to TRBJ2-2; D gene unclear. This CDR3 is 14 amino acids long. Germline CDR1 MNHEY, CDR2 SVGAGI. Trimming took 6 bases from V and 4 from J, leaving 12 bases between them.

The chain couples TRBV6-6 to TRBJ2-7, with D tentatively TRBD2 (6 bases). Trimming pared 8 bases from V and 3 bases from J, leaving 17 bases between. CDR3 size: 14 residues. Germline CDR1 reads MNHNY; CDR2 reads SVGAGI (reference sequence). The CDR3 nucleotides are TGTGCCAGCGGTTTGGGCGGACTAAACTACGAGCAGTACTTC. Translating gives CASGLGGLNYEQYF.

The rearrangement links TRBV2 to TRBJ1-2, with D perhaps TRBD1 (5 bases). Germline values: CDR1 SNHLY, CDR2 FYNNEI. With 7 bases removed from V and 2 bases from J, the gap between germline ends came to 17 bases. The CDR3 length is 15 residues. CDR3 DNA: TGTGCCAGCATGACCCTGGGGGGTTCGAACTATGGCTACACCTTC. Translated: CASMTLGGSNYGYTF.

The chain couples TRBV19 to TRBJ1-2; the D gene is possibly TRBD1 (5 bases). Germline-derived CDR1 and CDR2 are LNHDA and SQIVND (reference sequence). This CDR3 is 16 amino acids long. With 3 bases removed from V and 2 bases from J, the gap between germline ends came to 16 bases. CDR3 region: CASSMDNILSNYGYTF. CDR3 coding DNA: TGTGCCAGTAGTATGGACAACATCCTATCCAACTATGGCTACACCTTC.

The chain couples TRBV7-3 to TRBJ1-1, with a tentative D call TRBD1 (5 bases). The CDR3 length is 14 residues. Germline V lookup: CDR1 SGHTA, CDR2 FQGTGA. The germline V and J ends were trimmed by 1 base and 6 bases, with 12 bases remaining between them. CDR3 nucleotides: TGTGCCAGCAGCTTAAAGGGCGGGGCTGCTGAAGCTTTCTTT. Protein sequence: CASSLKGGAAEAFF. Full variable domain (rest looked up from reference TRBV7-3 and TRBJ1-1): GAGVSQTPSNKVTEKGKYVELRCDPISGHTALYWYRQSLGQGPEFLIYFQGTGAADDSGLPNDRFFAVRPEGSVSTLKIQRTERGDSAVYLCASSLKGGAAEAFFGQGTRLTVV.